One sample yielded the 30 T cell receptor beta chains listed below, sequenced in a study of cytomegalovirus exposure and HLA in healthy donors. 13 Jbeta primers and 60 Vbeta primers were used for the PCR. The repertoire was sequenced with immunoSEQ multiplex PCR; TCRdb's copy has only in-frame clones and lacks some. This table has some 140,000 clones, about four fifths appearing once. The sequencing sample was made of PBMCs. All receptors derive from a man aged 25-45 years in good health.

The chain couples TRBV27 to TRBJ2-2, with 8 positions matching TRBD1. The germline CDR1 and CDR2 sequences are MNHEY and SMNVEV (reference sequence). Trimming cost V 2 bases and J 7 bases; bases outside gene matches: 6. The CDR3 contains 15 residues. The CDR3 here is CASSLGQGAIGELFF. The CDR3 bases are TGTGCCAGCAGTTTAGGCCAGGGGGCAATCGGGGAGCTGTTTTTT.

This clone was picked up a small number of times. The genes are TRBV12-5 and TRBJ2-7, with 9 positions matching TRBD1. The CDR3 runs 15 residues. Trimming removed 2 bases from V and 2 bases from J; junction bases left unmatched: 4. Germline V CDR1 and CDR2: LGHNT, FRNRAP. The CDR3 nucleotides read TGTGCTAGTGGTTTGCTGACAGGGGGGGCCTACGAGCAGTACTTC. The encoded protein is CASGLLTGGAYEQYF.

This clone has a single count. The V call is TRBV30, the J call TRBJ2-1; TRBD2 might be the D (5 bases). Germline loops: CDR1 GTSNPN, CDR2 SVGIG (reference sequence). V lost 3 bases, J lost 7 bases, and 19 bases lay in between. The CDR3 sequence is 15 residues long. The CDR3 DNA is TGTGCCTGGAGGGTGGACTGGGTAGCGAGGAATGAGCAGTTCTTC. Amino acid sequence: CAWRVDWVARNEQFF.

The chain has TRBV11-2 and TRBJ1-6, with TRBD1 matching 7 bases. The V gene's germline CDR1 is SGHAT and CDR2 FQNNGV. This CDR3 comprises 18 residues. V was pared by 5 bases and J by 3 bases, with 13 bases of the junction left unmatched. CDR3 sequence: CASSPSPRGQIYNSPLHF. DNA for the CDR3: TGTGCCAGCAGCCCTTCCCCCAGGGGACAGATCTATAATTCACCCCTCCACTTT.

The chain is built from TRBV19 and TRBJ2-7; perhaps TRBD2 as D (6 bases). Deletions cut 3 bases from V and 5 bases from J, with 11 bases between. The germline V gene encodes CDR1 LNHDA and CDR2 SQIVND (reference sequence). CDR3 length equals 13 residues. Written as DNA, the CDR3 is TGTGCCAGTAGTATGGGACTCCCGGACGAGCAGTACTTC. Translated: CASSMGLPDEQYF.

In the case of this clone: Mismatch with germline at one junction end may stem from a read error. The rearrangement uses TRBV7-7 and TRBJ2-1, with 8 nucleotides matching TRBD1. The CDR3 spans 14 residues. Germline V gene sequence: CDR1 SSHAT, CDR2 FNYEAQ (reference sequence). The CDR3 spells CASSPDRGYNEQFF. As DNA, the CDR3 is TGTGCTAGCAGCCCCGACAGGGGATACAATGAGCAGTTCTTC.

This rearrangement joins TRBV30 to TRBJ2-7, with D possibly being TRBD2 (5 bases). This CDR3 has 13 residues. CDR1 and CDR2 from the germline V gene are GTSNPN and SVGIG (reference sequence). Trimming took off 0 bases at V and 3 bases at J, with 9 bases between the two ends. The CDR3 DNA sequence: TGTGCCTGGAGTGTACGGAGCGGCTACGAGCAGTACTTC. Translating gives CAWSVRSGYEQYF.

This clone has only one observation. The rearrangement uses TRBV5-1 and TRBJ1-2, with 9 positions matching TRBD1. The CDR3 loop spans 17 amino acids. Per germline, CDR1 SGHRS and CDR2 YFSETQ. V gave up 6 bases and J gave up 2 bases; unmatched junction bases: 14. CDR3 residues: CASTPLGTGTPNYGYTF. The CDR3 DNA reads TGCGCCAGCACCCCCTTGGGGACAGGGACACCGAACTATGGCTACACCTTC.

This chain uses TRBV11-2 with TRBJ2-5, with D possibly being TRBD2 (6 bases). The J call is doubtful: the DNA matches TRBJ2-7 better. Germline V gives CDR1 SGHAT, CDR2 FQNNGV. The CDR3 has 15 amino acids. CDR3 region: CASSLSLAFSYEQYF. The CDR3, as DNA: TGTGCCAGCAGCTTAAGTCTAGCGTTCTCCTACGAGCAGTACTTC.

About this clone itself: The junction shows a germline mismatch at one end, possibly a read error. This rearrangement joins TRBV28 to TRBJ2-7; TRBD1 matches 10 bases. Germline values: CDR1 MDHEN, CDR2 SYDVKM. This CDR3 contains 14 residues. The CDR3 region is CANSGQGGSYEQYF. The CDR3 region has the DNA TGTGCCAACAGTGGACAGGGGGGCTCCTACGAGCAGTACTTC.

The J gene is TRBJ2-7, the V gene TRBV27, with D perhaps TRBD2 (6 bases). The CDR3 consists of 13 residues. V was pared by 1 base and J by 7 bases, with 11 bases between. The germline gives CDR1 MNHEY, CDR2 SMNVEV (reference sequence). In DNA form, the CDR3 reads TGTGCCAGCAGTTTATACGGGAGCCGTGAGCAGTACTTC. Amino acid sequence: CASSLYGSREQYF.

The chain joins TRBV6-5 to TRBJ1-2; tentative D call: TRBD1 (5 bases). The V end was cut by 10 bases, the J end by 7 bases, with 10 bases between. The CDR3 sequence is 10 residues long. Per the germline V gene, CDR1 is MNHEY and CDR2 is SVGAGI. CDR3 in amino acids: CATSGVGYTF. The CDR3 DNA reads TGTGCCACCTCGGGGGTTGGCTACACCTTC.

The CDR3 DNA is TGTGCCAGCAGCTTGGGTGGGGGGGTCGCCTACGAGCAGTACTTC. This encodes CASSLGGGVAYEQYF. The chain links TRBV5-6 to TRBJ2-7, with 7 bases matching TRBD2. With 0 bases clipped from V and 2 bases from J, the junction kept 5 bases outside the gene matches. The germline gives CDR1 SGHDT, CDR2 YYEEEE. The CDR3 loop spans 15 amino acids.

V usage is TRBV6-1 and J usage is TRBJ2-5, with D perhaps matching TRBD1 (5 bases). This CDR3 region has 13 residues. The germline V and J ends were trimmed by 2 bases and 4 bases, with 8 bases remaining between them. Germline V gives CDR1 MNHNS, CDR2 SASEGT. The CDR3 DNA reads TGTGCCAGCAGTGAACAGGGCGGAGAGACCCAGTACTTC. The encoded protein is CASSEQGGETQYF.

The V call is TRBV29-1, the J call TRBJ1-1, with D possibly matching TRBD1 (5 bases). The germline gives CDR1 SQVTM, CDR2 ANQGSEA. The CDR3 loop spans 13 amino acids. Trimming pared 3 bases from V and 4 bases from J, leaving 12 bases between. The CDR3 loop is CSVEGGVSTEAFF. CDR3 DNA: TGCAGCGTTGAGGGGGGAGTGAGCACTGAAGCTTTCTTT.

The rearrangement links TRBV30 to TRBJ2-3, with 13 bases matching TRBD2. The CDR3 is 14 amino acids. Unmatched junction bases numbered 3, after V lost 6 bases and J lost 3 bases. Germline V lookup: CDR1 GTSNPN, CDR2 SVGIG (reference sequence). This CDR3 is CACRTSGSTDTQYF. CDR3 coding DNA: TGTGCCTGTAGGACTAGCGGGAGTACAGATACGCAGTATTTT. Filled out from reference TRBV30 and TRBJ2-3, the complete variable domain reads SQTIHQWPATLVQPVGSPLSLECTVEGTSNPNLYWYRQAAGRGLQLLFYSVGIGQISSEVPQNLSASRPQDRQFILSSKKLLLSDSGFYLCACRTSGSTDTQYFGPGTRLTVL.

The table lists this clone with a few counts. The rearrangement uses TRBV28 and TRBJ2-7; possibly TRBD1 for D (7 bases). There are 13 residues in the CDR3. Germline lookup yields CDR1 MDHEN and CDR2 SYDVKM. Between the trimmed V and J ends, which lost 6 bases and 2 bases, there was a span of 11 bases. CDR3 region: CASRSGGTYEQYF. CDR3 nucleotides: TGTGCCAGCAGGTCAGGGGGGACCTACGAGCAGTACTTC.

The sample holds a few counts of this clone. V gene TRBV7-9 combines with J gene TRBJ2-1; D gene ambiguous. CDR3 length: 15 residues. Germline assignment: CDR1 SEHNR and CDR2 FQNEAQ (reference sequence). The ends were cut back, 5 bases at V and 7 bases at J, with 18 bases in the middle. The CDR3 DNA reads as TGTGCCAGCAGCCCCACTCCTAGACTCGGTAATGAGCAGTTCTTC. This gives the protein CASSPTPRLGNEQFF.

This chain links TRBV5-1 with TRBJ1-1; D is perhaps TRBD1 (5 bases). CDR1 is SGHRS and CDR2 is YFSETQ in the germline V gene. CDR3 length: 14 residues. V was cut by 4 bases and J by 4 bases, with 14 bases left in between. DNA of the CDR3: TGCGCCAGCAGCCTGGTGGGGGGGGGCACTGAAGCTTTCTTT. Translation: CASSLVGGGTEAFF. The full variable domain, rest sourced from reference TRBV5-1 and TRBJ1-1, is KAGVTQTPRYLIKTRGQQVTLSCSPISGHRSVSWYQQTPGQGLQFLFEYFSETQRNKGNFPGRFSGRQFSNSRSEMNVSTLELGDSALYLCASSLVGGGTEAFFGQGTRLTVV.

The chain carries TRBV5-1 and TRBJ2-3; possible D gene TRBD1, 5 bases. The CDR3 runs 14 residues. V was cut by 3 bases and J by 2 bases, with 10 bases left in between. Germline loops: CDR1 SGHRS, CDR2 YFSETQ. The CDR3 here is CASSSREFTDTQYF. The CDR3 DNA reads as TGCGCCAGCAGCTCCAGGGAATTCACAGATACGCAGTATTTT. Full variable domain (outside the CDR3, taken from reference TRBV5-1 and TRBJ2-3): KAGVTQTPRYLIKTRGQQVTLSCSPISGHRSVSWYQQTPGQGLQFLFEYFSETQRNKGNFPGRFSGRQFSNSRSEMNVSTLELGDSALYLCASSSREFTDTQYFGPGTRLTVL.

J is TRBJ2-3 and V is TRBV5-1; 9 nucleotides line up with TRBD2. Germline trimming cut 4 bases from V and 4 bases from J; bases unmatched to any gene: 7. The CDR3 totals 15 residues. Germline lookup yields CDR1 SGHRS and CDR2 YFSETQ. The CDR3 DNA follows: TGCGCCAGCAGCCAAGGGACTAGCCTCGCAGATACGCAGTATTTT. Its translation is CASSQGTSLADTQYF.

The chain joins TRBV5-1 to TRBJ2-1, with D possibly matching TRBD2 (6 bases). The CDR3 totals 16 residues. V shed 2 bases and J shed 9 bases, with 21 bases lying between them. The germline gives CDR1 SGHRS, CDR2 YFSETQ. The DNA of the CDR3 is TGCGCCAGCAGCTTACGTCCGTCGTACCAGGGAGGTGAGCAGTTCTTC. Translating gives CASSLRPSYQGGEQFF.

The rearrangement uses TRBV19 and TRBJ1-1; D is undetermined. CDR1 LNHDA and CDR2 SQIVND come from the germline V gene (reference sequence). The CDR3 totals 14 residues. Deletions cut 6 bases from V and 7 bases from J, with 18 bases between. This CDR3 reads CASSPTPKTHEAFF. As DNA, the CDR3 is TGTGCCAGTAGCCCGACACCAAAGACGCATGAAGCTTTCTTT.

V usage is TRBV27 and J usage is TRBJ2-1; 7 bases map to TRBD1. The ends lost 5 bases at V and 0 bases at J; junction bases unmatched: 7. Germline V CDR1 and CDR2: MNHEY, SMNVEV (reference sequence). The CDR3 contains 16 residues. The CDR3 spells CASSPEGQSSYNEQFF. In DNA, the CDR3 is TGTGCCAGCAGTCCCGAGGGACAGAGCTCCTACAATGAGCAGTTCTTC.

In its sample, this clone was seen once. CDR3 sequence reads: CASSTSSTEAFF. The CDR3 DNA is TGTGCCAGCTCTACATCTTCCACTGAAGCTTTCTTT. The genes are TRBV18 and TRBJ1-1; unclear D gene. V lost 6 bases, J lost 4 bases, and 9 bases lay in between. CDR3 length: 12 residues. Germline V CDR1 and CDR2: KGHSH, LQKENI.

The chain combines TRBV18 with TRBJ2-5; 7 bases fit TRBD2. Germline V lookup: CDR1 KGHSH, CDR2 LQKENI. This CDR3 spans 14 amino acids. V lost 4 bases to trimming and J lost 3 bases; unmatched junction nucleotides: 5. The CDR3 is CASSRSGGEETQYF. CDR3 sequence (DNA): TGTGCCAGCTCACGGTCGGGAGGAGAAGAGACCCAGTACTTC.

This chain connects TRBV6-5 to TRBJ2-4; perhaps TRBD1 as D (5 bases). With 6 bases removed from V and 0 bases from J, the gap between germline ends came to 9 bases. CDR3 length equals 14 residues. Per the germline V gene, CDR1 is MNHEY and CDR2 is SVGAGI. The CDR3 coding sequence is TGTGCCAGCAGGACAGACGGAGCCAAAAACATTCAGTACTTC. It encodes CASRTDGAKNIQYF.

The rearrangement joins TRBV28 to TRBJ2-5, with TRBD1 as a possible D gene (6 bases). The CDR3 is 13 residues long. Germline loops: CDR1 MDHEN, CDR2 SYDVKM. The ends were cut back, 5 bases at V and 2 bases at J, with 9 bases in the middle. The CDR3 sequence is CASSNRVQETQYF. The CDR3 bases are TGTGCCAGCAGTAACAGGGTTCAAGAGACCCAGTACTTC.

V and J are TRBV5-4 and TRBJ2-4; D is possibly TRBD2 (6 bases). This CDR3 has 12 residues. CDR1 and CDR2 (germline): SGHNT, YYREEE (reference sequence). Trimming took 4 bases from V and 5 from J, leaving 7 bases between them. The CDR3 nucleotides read TGTGCCAGCAGCGGACTACAAAACATTCAGTACTTC. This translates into CASSGLQNIQYF.

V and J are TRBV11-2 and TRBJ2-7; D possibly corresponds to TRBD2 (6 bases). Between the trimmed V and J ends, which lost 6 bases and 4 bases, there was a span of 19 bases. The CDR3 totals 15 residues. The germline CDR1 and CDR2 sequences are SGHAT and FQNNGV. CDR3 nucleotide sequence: TGTGCCAGCAGTAGTCTCGGGGGTCGGGTATACGAGCAGTACTTC. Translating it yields CASSSLGGRVYEQYF.